This TCR beta chain was recovered during a study of blood T cell repertoires in COVID-19. The wider study: From the United States, Italy and Spain came samples of acute and convalescent COVID-19.

Original data processing: Reference gene primer amplification in the assay estimated nucleated cell counts. This table comes from immunoSEQ multiplex PCR, and its TCRdb copy is limited to in-frame clones, with some not included. V, J and clone size are taken as reported in that table, and D and trimming were inferred from the DNA itself. The sample carries 150,000 or so clones, around 83% recorded once. Germline assignment: CDR1 SGHNT and CDR2 YYREEE (reference sequence). The CDR3 has 16 residues. V was pared by 1 base and J by 3 bases, with 13 bases between. The chain couples TRBV5-4 to TRBJ1-4; a weak D match, TRBD1 (6 bases). Sequenced sample: peripheral blood. This clonotype was sampled from an older woman with COVID-19, enrolled during active disease. CDR3 DNA: TGTGCCAGCAGCTTGACAACAGGGAATCCTAATGAAAAACTGTTTTTT. It yields the protein CASSLTTGNPNEKLFF.